This TCR beta chain was obtained from a study of blood T cells in healthy people across ages. Per-sample PBMC isolation yielded at least 6 million cells. For the second PCR, which ran for roughly 7 to 11 cycles, a sample-barcoded 5' primer and a J-beta primer mix were used. TCRdb analysed the 5' RACE reads with MiXCR anew, one entry per CDR3 protein. The table lists 800,000 to 950,000 distinct CDR3 sequences, 30% to 45% of them singletons. The CDR3 covers 15 residues. V shed 4 bases and J shed 4 bases, with 17 bases lying between them. CDR1 is SGDLS, CDR2 YYNGEE, per germline. The origin of this receptor is a man between 18 and 29 years old in good health. Source material: blood. The chain links TRBV9 to TRBJ1-2; tentatively, D is TRBD1 (6 bases). The CDR3 DNA follows: TGTGCCAGCAGCAAAGCAGGGGACTTTGCCTATGGCTACACCTTC. Its translation: CASSKAGDFAYGYTF. Full variable domain (outside the CDR3, taken from reference TRBV9 and TRBJ1-2): DSGVTQTPKHLITATGQRVTLRCSPRSGDLSVYWYQQSLDQGLQFLIQYYNGEERAKGNILERFSAQQFPDLHSELNLSSLELGDSALYFCASSKAGDFAYGYTFGSGTRLTVV.